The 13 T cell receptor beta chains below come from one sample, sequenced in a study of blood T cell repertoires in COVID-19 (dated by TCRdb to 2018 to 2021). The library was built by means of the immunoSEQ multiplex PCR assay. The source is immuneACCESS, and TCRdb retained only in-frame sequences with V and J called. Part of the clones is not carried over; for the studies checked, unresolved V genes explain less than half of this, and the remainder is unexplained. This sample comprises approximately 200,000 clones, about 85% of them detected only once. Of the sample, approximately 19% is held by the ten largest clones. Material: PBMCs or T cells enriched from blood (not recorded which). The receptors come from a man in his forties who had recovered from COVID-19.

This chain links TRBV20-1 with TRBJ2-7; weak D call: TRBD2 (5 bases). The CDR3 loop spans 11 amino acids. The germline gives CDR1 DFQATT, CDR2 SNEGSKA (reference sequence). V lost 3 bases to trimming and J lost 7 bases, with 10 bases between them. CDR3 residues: CSASLTGEQYF. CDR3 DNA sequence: TGCAGTGCTAGTTTAACGGGGGAGCAGTACTTC.

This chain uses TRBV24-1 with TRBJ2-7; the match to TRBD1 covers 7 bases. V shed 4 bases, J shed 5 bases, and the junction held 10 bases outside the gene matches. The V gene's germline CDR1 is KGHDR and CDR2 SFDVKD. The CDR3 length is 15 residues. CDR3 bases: TGTGCCACCAGTGACCCGGGACAGAGCCAGAACGAGCAGTACTTC. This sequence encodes CATSDPGQSQNEQYF.

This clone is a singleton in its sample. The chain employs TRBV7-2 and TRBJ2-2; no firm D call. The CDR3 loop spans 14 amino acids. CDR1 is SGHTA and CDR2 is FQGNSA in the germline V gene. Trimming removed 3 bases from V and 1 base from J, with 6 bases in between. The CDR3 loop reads CASSFRRNTGELFF. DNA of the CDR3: TGTGCCAGCAGCTTTCGCAGGAACACCGGGGAGCTGTTTTTT.

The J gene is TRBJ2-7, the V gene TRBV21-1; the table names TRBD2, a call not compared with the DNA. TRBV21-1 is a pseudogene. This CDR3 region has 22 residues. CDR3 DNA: TGTGCCAGCAGCAATTATTTAGGTAATCCCTGGGAACTAGCGGGACCAAAAGGAGAGCAGTACTTC. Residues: CASSNYLGNPWELAGPKGEQYF.

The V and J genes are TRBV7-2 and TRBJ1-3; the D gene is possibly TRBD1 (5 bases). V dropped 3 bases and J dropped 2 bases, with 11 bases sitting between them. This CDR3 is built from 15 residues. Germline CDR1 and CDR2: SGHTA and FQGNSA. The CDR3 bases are TGTGCCAGCAGCTTGTTGACAGCTACTGGAAACACCATATATTTT. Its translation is CASSLLTATGNTIYF.

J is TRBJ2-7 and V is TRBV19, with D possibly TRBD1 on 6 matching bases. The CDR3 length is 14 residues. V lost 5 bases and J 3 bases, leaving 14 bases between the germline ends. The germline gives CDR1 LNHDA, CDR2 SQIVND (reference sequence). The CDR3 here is CASSPQGTGYEQYF. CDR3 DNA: TGTGCCAGTAGTCCACAGGGAACGGGCTACGAGCAGTACTTC.

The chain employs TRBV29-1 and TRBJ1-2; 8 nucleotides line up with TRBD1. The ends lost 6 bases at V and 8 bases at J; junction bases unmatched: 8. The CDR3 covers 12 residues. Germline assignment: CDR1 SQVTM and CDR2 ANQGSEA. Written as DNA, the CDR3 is TGCAGCGTGGCAAGACAGGGGTTCGGCTACACCTTC. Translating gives CSVARQGFGYTF.

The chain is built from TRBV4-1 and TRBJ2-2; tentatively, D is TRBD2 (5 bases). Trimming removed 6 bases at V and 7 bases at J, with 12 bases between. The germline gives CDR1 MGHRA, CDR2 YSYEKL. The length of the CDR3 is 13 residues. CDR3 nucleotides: TGCGCCAGCAGTCCCGGCGAGGGCGGGGAGCTGTTTTTT. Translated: CASSPGEGGELFF.

The CDR3 region has the DNA TGTGCCAGCAGTCCCACCCGCCCTCTAGCCAGATCTCCGGATACGCAGTATTTT. Its protein is CASSPTRPLARSPDTQYF. The chain uses TRBV27 and TRBJ2-3, with a tentative D call TRBD2 (5 bases). V gave up 5 bases and J gave up 6 bases, with 27 bases separating them. This CDR3 spans 18 amino acids. Germline CDR1 MNHEY, CDR2 SMNVEV (reference sequence).

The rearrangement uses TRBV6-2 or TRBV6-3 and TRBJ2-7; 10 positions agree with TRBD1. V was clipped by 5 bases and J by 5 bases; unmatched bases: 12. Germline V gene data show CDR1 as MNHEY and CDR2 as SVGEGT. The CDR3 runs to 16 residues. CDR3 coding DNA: TGTGCCAGCAGTGGGGGACAGGGGTTGGTCAGCGACGAGCAGTACTTC. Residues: CASSGGQGLVSDEQYF.

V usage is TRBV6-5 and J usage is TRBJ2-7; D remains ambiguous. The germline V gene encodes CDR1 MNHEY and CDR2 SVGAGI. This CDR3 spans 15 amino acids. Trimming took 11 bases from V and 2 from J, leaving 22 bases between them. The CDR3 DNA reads TGTGCCGCCCATTCCACCAGGATACTTCCCTACGAGCAGTACTTC. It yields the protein CAAHSTRILPYEQYF.

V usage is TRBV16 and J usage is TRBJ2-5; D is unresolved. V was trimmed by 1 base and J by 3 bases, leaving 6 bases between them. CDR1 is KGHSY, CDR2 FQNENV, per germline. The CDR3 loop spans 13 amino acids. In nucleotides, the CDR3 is TGTGCCAGCAGCCAATACGCGAAAGAGACCCAGTACTTC. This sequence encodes CASSQYAKETQYF.

CDR3 in DNA: TGTGCCAGTAGTATGGGAGGGGGCAGGGCTAGCGGGAGGCATAGGTCCTACGAGCAGTACTTC. It specifies CASSMGGGRASGRHRSYEQYF. V is TRBV19 and J is TRBJ2-7; 11 bases align to TRBD2. The germline V gene encodes CDR1 LNHDA and CDR2 SQIVND (reference sequence). CDR3 length: 21 residues. The junction had 20 bases not matched to a gene; V was cut back by 3 bases and J by 1 base.